This T cell receptor (beta chain) was retrieved from a study of CD8 T cells in Susac syndrome (dated by TCRdb to between 2018 and 2021). In the study overall: Whether CD8+ T cell activation and differentiation in Susac syndrome was antigen driven was tested using repertoire sequencing. Clonality of the CD8+ T cell repertoire was compared between 11 to 12 healthy donors, approximately 14 Susac syndrome patients and roughly 16 multiple sclerosis patients. Points the paper makes about the study in general: The number of individuals in the TCR sequencing and HLA analysis was acknowledged as relatively small.

CDR1 is given as SGHAT and CDR2 as FQNNGV, both from the germline V gene. Counted from cysteine to phenylalanine, this CDR3 has 13 amino acids. The DNA shown is the 39-base CDR3, in frame from base 1. The V end loses 3 bases and the J end loses 7 bases, and a stretch of 10 bases separates them. In the case of this clonotype: Its specific antigen is unknown. There are no base qualities to consult, and no much larger clone falls within one base.

Peripheral blood CD8+ and CD4+ T cells from healthy donors, Susac syndrome patients and multiple sclerosis patients were profiled by high-throughput TCR beta sequencing. Multiple sclerosis controls were treatment-naive patients with stable or active relapsing-remitting disease fulfilling revised McDonald criteria. Bulk CD8+ and CD4+ T cells were purified magnetically by negative isolation, whereas CD8+ TEMRA cells were enriched by FACS. Blood was drawn into EDTA tubes, processed within 24 hours, and PBMCs were isolated by density gradient centrifugation. PBMCs intended for TCR sequencing were frozen in liquid nitrogen and were later thawed in a 37 degrees C water bath. The sorted or isolated CD4+, CD8+ and CD8+ TEMRA cells had a purity of 90% or higher. RNA was extracted using the RNeasy kit, and roughly 0.5 to 1 ug of the RNA was reverse transcribed with random hexamers. The immunoSEQ multiplex PCR assay, which covers 54 Vbeta and 13 Jbeta segments, was used to amplify TCR beta CDR3 regions. PCR amplification bias was corrected using a synthetic template baseline for primer optimization and computational correction. In the source study's methods: Only productive sequences were kept, with reads annotated to V, D and J genes according to IMGT and analyzed in immunoSEQ Analyzer. To calculate clonality, Shannon entropy was normalized by log2 of the number of productive unique sequences and then subtracted from one. For each patient and control, public and private clones were evaluated among the 100 most prevalent clones. Clones were defined as Susac-specific if absent from the healthy and MS cohorts, from 900 to 1,200 published viral clones and from other ImmuneACCESS disease sequences. Using fastp trimming at Q25 and MiXCR clonotype assembly, TCRdb reanalyzed the public sequencing data and kept in-frame beta chains. Identical CDR3 protein sequences are pooled into one entry, listed with their most common genes and DNA. TCRdb, rather than the study authors, made the V and J calls. This sample holds about 430,000 distinct CDR3 sequences; 75% to 90% were observed only once. Of the sample, 0.09% to 0.15% is held by the ten largest clones.

The receptor's source is a human donor with multiple sclerosis. The chain is assembled from TRBV11-2 and TRBJ1-5, with no reliable assignment of the D segment. The sequenced sample consisted of CD8+ T cells from PBMCs. The DNA sequence reads TGTGCCAGCAGCTTGATGGGTGGGCAGCCCCAGCATTTT. This yields the protein CASSLMGGQPQHF.